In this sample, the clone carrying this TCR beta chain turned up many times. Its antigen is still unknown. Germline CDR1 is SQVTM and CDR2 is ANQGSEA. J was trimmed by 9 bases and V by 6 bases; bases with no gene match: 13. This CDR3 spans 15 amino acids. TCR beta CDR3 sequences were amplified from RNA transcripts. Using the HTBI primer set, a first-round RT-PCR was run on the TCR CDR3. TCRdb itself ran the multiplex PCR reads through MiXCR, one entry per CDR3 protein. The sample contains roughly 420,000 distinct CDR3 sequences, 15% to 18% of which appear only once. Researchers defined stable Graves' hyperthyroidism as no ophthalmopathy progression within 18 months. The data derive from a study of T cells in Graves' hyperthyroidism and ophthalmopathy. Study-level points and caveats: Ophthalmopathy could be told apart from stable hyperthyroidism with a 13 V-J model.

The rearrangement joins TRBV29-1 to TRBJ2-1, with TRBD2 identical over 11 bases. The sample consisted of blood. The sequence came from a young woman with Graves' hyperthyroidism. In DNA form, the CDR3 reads TGCAGCGTCCCCTTTAGCGGGAGGGCCGGGAGTGAGCAGTTCTTC. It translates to CSVPFSGRAGSEQFF.